This T cell receptor beta chain was sequenced during a study of Ad26.COV2.S vaccination and SARS-CoV-2 variants (dated by TCRdb to the early 2020s). About the full investigation: Donors in the vaccine arm were drawn from COV1001, a phase I-IIa trial of Ad26.COV2.S in healthy adults that was multicentre, randomized, double-blind and placebo-controlled. The TCR-sequenced set comprised approximately 32 samples: around 20 Ad26.COV2.S vaccine recipients, 5 placebo recipients and 8 SARS-CoV-2 convalescent individuals. Investigators remained blinded to trial group allocation during experiments and outcome assessment. Dosing of Ad26.COV2.S was intramuscular, at either 5x10^10 or 1x10^11 viral particles, delivered as one shot or as two shots spaced 56 days apart. Trial participants were randomized into five groups of five, in which low-dose or high-dose Ad26.COV2.S was given once or twice, or placebo was given on both occasions. TCRbeta repertoire sequencing served as the tool for gauging how specific and how broad the SARS-CoV-2-reactive T cell receptors were following Ad26.COV2.S vaccination. The study at large found these results: The authors noted that total T cell responses may have been underestimated by the TCR breadth and depth analyses. After vaccination, substantial breadth of spike-specific CD8+ and CD4+ T cell responses was reported. The study was not powered for comparison of responses between vaccine doses or regimens. Spike-specific TCR breadth was higher in Ad26.COV2.S recipients than in placebo recipients (P = 0.0014). Non-spike TCR breadth was comparable between vaccine and placebo recipients, consistent with the vaccine containing only spike.

TCRbeta CDR3 regions were sequenced with the immunoSEQ Assay. After extraction, genomic DNA underwent amplification by bias-controlled multiplex PCR, followed by high-throughput sequencing. The original methods were these. To quantify the absolute abundance of every unique TCRbeta CDR3 region, sequences were collapsed and filtered. T cell fraction was estimated by normalizing TCRbeta template counts to usable DNA, which was measured by amplifying reference genes present in all nucleated cells. Repertoire TCRs were annotated as SARS-CoV-2-specific when V gene, CDR3 amino acid sequence and J gene were exactly matched to a known reactive TCR set. MIRA supplied the reference SARS-CoV-2 TCR set, which was filtered for enrichment in COVID-19-positive ImmuneCODE repertoires so that public or cross-reactive TCRs were removed. Using the MIRA antigens, annotated TCRs were further analysed by specific ORF or by position within an ORF. Breadth was defined as annotated unique rearrangements over total unique productive rearrangements; depth was the summed frequency of those rearrangements. Two-sided Wilcoxon rank-sum tests were applied when comparing TCR breadth between groups. Here the immuneACCESS table is served through TCRdb, limited to in-frame sequences with V and J called. Missing clones are a known gap in these copies; in checked studies unresolved V genes cover under half, and the rest lacks a known reason. For V, J and clone size, that table is used; D and trimming come from the DNA. For this sample there are 300,000 to 350,000 clones; over 80% appear just once. 2.1% of the sample belongs to the ten largest clones.

The count of this clone is one. Its antigen remains undetermined. This clone may be a read error of a much larger clone one base away. In the paper's terms, the treatment or condition label means: some 19 received Ad26.COV2.S at low or high dose, single or two shots; five or six received placebo; per-sample allocation not given. Repertoires of vaccine and placebo recipients were sequenced from samples taken on day 63 after the first injection. Cohort 1b enrolled 20 to 30 adults aged 18-55 years at a single site in Boston, USA, between 29 July and 7 August 2020. Ad26.COV2.S was a replication-incompetent adenovirus type 26 vector expressing a prefusion-stabilized SARS-CoV-2 spike protein from the original Wuhan strain. The CDR3 runs 13 amino acids, cysteine and phenylalanine included. CDR3 DNA only is kept here, 39 bases in frame from base 1.

The chain is encoded by TRBV21-1 joined to TRBJ1-6; the D call of TRBD1 is as the table states it, not checked on the DNA. TRBV21-1 is a listed pseudogene. The input for sequencing was peripheral blood, taken in a trial of Ad26.COV2.S vaccine versus placebo. The TCR was taken from a person aged 18-65 years who received the Ad26.COV2.S COVID-19 vaccine or a placebo. Here the CDR3 is given as CASRQGYNSPLHF. The nucleotide sequence reads as follows: TGTGCCAGCAGACAGGGGTATAATTCACCCCTCCACTTT.